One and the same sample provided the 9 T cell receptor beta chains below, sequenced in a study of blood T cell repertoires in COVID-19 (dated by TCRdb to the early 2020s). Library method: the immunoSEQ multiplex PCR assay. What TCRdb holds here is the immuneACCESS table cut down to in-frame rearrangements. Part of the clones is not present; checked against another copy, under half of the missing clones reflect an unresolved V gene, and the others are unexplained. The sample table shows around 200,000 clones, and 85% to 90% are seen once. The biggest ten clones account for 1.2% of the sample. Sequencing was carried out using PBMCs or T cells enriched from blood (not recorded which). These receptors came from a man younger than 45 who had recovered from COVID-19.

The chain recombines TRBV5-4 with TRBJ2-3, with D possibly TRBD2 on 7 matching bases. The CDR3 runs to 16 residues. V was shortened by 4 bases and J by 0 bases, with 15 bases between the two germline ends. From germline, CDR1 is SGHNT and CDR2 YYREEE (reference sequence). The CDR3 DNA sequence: TGTGCCAGCAGCGCGGTGCGGGGGCCGAGCACAGATACGCAGTATTTT. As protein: CASSAVRGPSTDTQYF.

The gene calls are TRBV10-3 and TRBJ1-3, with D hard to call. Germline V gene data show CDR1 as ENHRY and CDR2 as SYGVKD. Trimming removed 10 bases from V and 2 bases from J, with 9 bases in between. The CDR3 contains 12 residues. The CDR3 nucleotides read TGTGCCACTGCGGGAGCTGGAAACACCATATATTTT. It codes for CATAGAGNTIYF.

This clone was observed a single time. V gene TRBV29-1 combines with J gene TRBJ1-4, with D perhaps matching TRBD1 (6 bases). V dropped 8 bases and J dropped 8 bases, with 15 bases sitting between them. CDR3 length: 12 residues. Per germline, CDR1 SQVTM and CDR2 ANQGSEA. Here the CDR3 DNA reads TGCAGCACCGGGGGGCCGGAGGAAAAACTGTTTTTT. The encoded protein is CSTGGPEEKLFF.

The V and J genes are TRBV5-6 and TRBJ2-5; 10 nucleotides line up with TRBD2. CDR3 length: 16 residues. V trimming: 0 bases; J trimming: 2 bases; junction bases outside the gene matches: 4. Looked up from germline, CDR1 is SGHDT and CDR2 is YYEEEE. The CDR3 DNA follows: TGTGCCAGCAGCTTGGGAGGACTAGCGGAGCAAGAGACCCAGTACTTC. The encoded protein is CASSLGGLAEQETQYF. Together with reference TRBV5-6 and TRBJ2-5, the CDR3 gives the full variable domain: DAGVTQSPTHLIKTRGQQVTLRCSPKSGHDTVSWYQQALGQGPQFIFQYYEEEERQRGNFPDRFSGHQFPNYSSELNVNALLLGDSALYLCASSLGGLAEQETQYFGPGTRLLVL.

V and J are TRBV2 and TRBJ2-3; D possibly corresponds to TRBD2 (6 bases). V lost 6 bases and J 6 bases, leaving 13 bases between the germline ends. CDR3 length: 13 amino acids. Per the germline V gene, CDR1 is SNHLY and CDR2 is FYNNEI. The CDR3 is CASSPPAGDTQYF. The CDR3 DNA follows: TGTGCCAGCAGCCCCCCGGCGGGGGATACGCAGTATTTT.

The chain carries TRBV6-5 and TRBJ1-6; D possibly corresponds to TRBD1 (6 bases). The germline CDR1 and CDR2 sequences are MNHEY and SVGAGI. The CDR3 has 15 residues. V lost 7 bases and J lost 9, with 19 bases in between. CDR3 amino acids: CASNRDTNRGSPLHF. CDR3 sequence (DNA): TGTGCCAGCAACCGGGACACCAATAGGGGTTCACCCCTCCACTTT.

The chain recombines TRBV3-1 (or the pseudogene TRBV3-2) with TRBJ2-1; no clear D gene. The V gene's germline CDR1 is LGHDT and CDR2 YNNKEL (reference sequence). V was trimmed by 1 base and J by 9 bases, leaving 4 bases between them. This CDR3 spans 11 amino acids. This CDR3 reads CASSQGGEQFF. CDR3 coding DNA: TGTGCCAGCAGCCAAGGAGGTGAGCAGTTCTTC.

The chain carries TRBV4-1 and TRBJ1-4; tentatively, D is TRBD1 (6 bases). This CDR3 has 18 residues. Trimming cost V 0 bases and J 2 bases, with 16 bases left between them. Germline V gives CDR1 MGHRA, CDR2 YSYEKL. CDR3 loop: CASSQDGQQRPTNEKLFF. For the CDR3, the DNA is TGCGCCAGCAGCCAAGATGGACAGCAAAGGCCTACTAATGAAAAACTGTTTTTT.

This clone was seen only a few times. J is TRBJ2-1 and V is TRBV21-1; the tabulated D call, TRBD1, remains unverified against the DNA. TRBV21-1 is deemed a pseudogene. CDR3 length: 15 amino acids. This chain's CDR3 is CASTEPTGPQGEQFF. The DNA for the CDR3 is TGTGCCAGCACCGAACCGACTGGCCCTCAGGGTGAGCAGTTCTTC.